The T cell receptor beta chain under discussion was sequenced for a study of T-cell memory formation after mild COVID-19. Study-level background: Largely donor-specific sequence clusters came from two donors.

Per the germline V gene, CDR1 is LGHNA and CDR2 is YSLEER. CDR3 size: 17 residues. V lost 1 base, J lost 0 bases, and 14 bases lay in between. TCRdb reprocessed the 5' RACE reads via MiXCR and lists one record per CDR3 protein. The sample carries 350,000 to 550,000 distinct CDR3 sequences, roughly 17% recorded once. General observations from the study: Balance between CD4 and CD8 was seen in clones contracting day 15 to 85, and a CD4+ lean was seen in later expanders. Confirmation of SARS-CoV-2 specificity was lacking for second-wave clones peaking day 37.

This clonotype occurred a few times. Its antigen is not known. The material sequenced was PBMCs or a T cell subset sorted from them (not recorded which). The V gene is TRBV4-3, the J gene TRBJ2-3, with TRBD2 as a possible D gene (7 bases). This TCR derives from a man between 18 and 35 years old who had mild COVID-19 (a few samples of this study predate the infection). Cell type and time point are not known. CDR3 in amino acids: CASSQARGALSTDTQYF. In DNA, the CDR3 is TGCGCCAGCAGCCAAGCTCGGGGGGCGCTGAGCACAGATACGCAGTATTTT.